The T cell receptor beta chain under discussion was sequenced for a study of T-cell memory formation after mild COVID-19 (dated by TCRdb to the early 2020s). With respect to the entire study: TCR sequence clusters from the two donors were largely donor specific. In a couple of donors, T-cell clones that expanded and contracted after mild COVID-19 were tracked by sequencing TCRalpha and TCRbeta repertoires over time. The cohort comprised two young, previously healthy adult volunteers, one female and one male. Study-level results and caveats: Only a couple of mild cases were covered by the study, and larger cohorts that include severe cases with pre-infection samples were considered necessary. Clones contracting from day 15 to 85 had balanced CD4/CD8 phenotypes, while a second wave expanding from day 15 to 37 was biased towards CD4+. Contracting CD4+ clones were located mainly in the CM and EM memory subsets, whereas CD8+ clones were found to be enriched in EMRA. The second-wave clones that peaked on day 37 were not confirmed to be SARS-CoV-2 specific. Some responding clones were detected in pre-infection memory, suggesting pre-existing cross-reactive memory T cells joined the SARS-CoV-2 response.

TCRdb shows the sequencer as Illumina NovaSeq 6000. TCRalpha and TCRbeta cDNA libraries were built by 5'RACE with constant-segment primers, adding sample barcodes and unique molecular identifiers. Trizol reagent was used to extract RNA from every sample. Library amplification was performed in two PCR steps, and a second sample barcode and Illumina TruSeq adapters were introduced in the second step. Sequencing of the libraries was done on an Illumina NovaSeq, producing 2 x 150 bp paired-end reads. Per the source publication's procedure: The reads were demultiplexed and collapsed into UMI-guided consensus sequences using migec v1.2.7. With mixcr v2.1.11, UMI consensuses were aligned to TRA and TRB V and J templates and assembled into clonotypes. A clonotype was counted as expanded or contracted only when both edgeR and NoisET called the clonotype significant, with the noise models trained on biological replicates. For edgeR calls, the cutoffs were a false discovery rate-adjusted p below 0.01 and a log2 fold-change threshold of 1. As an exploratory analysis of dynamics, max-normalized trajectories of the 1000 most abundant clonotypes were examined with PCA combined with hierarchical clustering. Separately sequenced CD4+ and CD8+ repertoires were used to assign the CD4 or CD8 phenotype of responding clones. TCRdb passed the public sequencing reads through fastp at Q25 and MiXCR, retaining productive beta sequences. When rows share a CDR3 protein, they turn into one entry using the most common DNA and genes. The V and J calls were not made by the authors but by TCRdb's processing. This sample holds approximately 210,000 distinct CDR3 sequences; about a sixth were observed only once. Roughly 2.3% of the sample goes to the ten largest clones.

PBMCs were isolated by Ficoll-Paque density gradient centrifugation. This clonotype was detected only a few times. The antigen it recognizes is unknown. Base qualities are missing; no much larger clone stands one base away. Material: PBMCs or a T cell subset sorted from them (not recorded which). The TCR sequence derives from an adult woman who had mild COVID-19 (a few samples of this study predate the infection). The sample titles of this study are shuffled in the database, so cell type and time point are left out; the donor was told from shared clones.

The sequenced DNA: TGTGCCAGCAGCAAAAGCAACTCCTACAATGAGCAGTTCTTC. Translation gives CASSKSNSYNEQFF. The sequence is built from TRBV7-6 and TRBJ2-1, with an unclear D gene assignment. The germline V gene sets CDR1 to SGHVS and CDR2 to FNYEAQ. The CDR3, from cysteine to phenylalanine, totals 14 residues. Left in the record is the CDR3 DNA by itself, 42 bases read in frame from the first base. V was cut back by 5 bases and J by 0 bases, leaving a gap of 8 bases between them.